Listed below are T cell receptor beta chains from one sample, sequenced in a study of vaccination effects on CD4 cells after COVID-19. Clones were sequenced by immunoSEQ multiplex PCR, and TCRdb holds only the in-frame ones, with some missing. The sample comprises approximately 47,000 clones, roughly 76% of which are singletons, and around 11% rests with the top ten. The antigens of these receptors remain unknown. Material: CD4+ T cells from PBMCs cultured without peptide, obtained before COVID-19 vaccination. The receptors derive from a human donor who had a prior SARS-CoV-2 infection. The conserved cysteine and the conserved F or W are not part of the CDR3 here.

CDR3 protein: ASSPWDRGGTQY; V gene: TRBV27; J gene: TRBJ2-5
CDR3 protein: ASSVYETPAIVSATEAF; V gene: TRBV5-1; J gene: TRBJ1-1
CDR3 protein: ASSQTYNSPLH; V gene: TRBV3-1/TRBV3-2; J gene: TRBJ1-6
CDR3 protein: ASSATRTSGRDEQY; V gene: TRBV5-4; J gene: TRBJ2-7
CDR3 protein: ASSLSQEGGAPSEQY; V gene: TRBV6-2/TRBV6-3; J gene: TRBJ2-7
CDR3 protein: ASSEAHDRDRGHTGNTIY; V gene: TRBV6-1; J gene: TRBJ1-3
CDR3 protein: ASSLGTVGETQY; V gene: TRBV5-1; J gene: TRBJ2-5
CDR3 protein: AWSVGGYNSPLH; V gene: TRBV30; J gene: TRBJ1-6
CDR3 protein: ASRKGYSTEYEQY; V gene: TRBV6-5; J gene: TRBJ2-7
CDR3 protein: ASSFAPSSGRRYEQY; V gene: TRBV5-4; J gene: TRBJ2-7
CDR3 protein: ASSRDPMSSYNSPLH; V gene: TRBV4-2; J gene: TRBJ1-6
CDR3 protein: AKRAWQSGGYT; V gene: TRBV30; J gene: TRBJ1-2
CDR3 protein: ASSMRSSGRAGEQF; V gene: TRBV19; J gene: TRBJ2-1
CDR3 protein: ASSPAGQEDTQY; V gene: TRBV18; J gene: TRBJ2-3